This TCR beta chain originates from a study of PD-1 blockade in mismatch repair-deficient tumors. Germline loops: CDR1 MNHNS, CDR2 SASEGT. This CDR3 has 15 amino acids. With V trimmed by 2 bases and J by 6 bases, 7 bases remained unmatched. Some clones are missing from TCRdb's copy, which holds only in-frame ones; the method was immunoSEQ multiplex PCR. The sample lists fewer than 100,000 clones; over 70% were seen once. The chain links TRBV6-1 to TRBJ2-7, with 10 bases fitting TRBD1. The sequence was collected from an adult with mismatch repair-deficient cancer. The specimen comprised peripheral blood, sampled 12 weeks after starting pembrolizumab. The CDR3 DNA reads TGTGCCAGCAGTGAATCGGGGACAGGGGTCTTCGAGCAGTACTTC. Translated: CASSESGTGVFEQYF.